This TCR beta chain stems from a study of CD8+CD57+ T cells in acquired aplastic anemia. Study background: Sorting CD4+ and CD8+ cells gave DNA averaging approximately 3 ug. Study-wide points: Controls did not differ significantly from patients in CD8+ Simpson's diversity. Common to patients and controls were around 30 CD8+ CDR3 sequences.

Germline CDR1 and CDR2: SGHVS and FQNEAQ. The CDR3 is 16 amino acids. Flow cytometry had shown expanded CD8+CD57+ cells in the patients chosen for sequencing. There was no therapy given to any patient before the blood sampling took place. A remark on this clonotype: Its target is unknown. Its ends do not fully match the called genes, so a read error is possible.

TCR beta VDJ and CDR3 profiles were obtained from a genomic DNA template. Each CDR3 protein gets one entry after TCRdb re-called the reads with MiXCR. Of 200,000 to 300,000 distinct CDR3 sequences detected, approximately 80% appear once; the ten largest clones hold 42%. The specimen was sorted CD4+, CD8+, or CD8+CD57+ T cells (not recorded which) from PBMCs. This chain joins TRBV7-8 and TRBJ2-1; 7 bases align to TRBD2. The origin of this receptor is a human donor with aplastic anemia. The CDR3 DNA reads as TGTGCCAGCAGCTTACCGGGAGGCCCCGGTAGGCATGATCAGTTCTTC. Its translation is CASSLPGGPGRHDQFF.